This T cell receptor (beta chain) originates from a study of control samples from healthy donors and cancer patients. Sequenced by immunoSEQ multiplex PCR; TCRdb stores in-frame clones only, minus some. The sample comprises about 130,000 clones, about 95% of which are singletons, and 3.6% rests with the top ten. Trimming stripped 8 bases from V and 8 bases from J, with 12 bases between. CDR1 KGHSH and CDR2 LQKENI come from the germline V gene. The length of the CDR3 is 11 residues. This chain connects TRBV18 to TRBJ1-2; D is perhaps TRBD1 (6 bases). Sequencing was carried out using blood. The origin of this receptor is a man aged 25-45 years in good health. The CDR3 nucleotides are TGTGCCAGCCCTGGGGGCGGCGGCTACACCTTC. Amino acid sequence: CASPGGGGYTF.